This passage covers 17 T cell receptor beta chains from one sample sequenced in a study of CD8 T cells in ankylosing spondylitis. The study's findings and limits: Blood from ankylosing spondylitis patients appeared to carry a characteristic eight-variant TCR beta motif.

No antigen has been identified for these receptors. TCRdb reprocessed the 5' RACE reads via MiXCR and lists one record per CDR3 protein. The sample yields under 450,000 distinct CDR3 sequences, approximately 17% seen once. Sequencing used blood, either unsorted or a sorted T cell fraction (not recorded which). These receptors were collected from a male donor with ankylosing spondylitis.

V is TRBV20-1 and J is TRBJ2-1; D unresolved. Germline-derived CDR1 and CDR2 are DFQATT and SNEGSKA (reference sequence). The CDR3 totals 15 residues. Trimming took off 0 bases at V and 6 bases at J, with 15 bases between the two ends. The DNA for the CDR3 is TGCAGTGCTAGAGATGGCGAGAGGAGCGCCAATGAGCAGTTCTTC. Encoded protein: CSARDGERSANEQFF.

This clonotype appeared a few times. This rearrangement joins TRBV20-1 to TRBJ2-7; unclear D gene. The CDR3 length is 14 residues. Germline assignment: CDR1 DFQATT and CDR2 SNEGSKA (reference sequence). V lost 0 bases to trimming and J lost 2 bases, with 11 bases between them. The CDR3 is CSARDRRHTYEQYF. For the CDR3, the DNA is TGCAGTGCTAGAGATCGGCGACACACCTACGAGCAGTACTTC.

This sequence joins TRBV20-1 and TRBJ2-7; 12 bases line up with TRBD1. V shed 5 bases and J 3 bases; nucleotides not matched to a gene: 5. From germline, CDR1 is DFQATT and CDR2 SNEGSKA (reference sequence). The CDR3 runs to 14 residues. Written as DNA, the CDR3 is TGCAGTGCTGGGGGACAGGGGGCTTACTACGAGCAGTACTTC. The encoded protein is CSAGGQGAYYEQYF.

The genes are TRBV7-8 and TRBJ1-1, with D possibly TRBD1 on 6 matching bases. This CDR3 region has 17 residues. Trimming cost V 5 bases and J 0 bases, with 19 bases left between them. Germline values: CDR1 SGHVS, CDR2 FQNEAQ. The CDR3 loop reads CASSHIRGGVMNTEAFF. CDR3 nucleotides: TGTGCCAGCAGCCATATTAGAGGGGGAGTTATGAACACTGAAGCTTTCTTT.

This clonotype turned up a few times. The chain has TRBV18 and TRBJ1-4; TRBD1 is a possible D gene (6 bases). The V end was cut by 8 bases, the J end by 4 bases, with 11 bases between. In germline, CDR1 is KGHSH, CDR2 LQKENI. This CDR3 has 13 amino acids. CDR3 residues: CASRGQINEKLFF. CDR3 DNA sequence: TGTGCCAGCCGAGGACAGATTAATGAAAAACTGTTTTTT.

This clonotype was counted a few times. The rearrangement uses TRBV6-1 and TRBJ1-5; D is unclear. The CDR3 covers 16 residues. Germline CDR1 and CDR2: MNHNS and SASEGT. V lost 2 bases to trimming and J lost 0 bases, with 11 bases between them. CDR3 sequence reads: CASSESGLPSNQPQHF. CDR3 sequence (DNA): TGTGCCAGCAGTGAATCCGGACTGCCTAGCAATCAGCCCCAGCATTTT.

There are a few counts of this clonotype. The chain recombines TRBV11-2 with TRBJ2-1, with 11 positions matching TRBD2. This CDR3 region has 18 residues. Germline V gene sequence: CDR1 SGHAT, CDR2 FQNNGV. Losses at the gene ends were 8 bases for V and 4 bases for J; bases not matched to a gene: 16. CDR3 in amino acids: CASRIGGFGTSGYNEQFF. Written as DNA, the CDR3 is TGTGCCAGCCGCATTGGGGGTTTTGGGACTAGCGGATACAATGAGCAGTTCTTC.

The rearrangement links TRBV5-1 to TRBJ1-1; TRBD1 might be the D (6 bases). Germline V gives CDR1 SGHRS, CDR2 YFSETQ. Trimming shortened V by 7 bases and J by 1 base, and 14 bases separated the two germline ends. The length of the CDR3 is 14 residues. The DNA of the CDR3 is TGCGCCAGCGGCTCGCGGACAGCGAACACTGAAGCTTTCTTT. Residues: CASGSRTANTEAFF.

This clonotype has more than one count but fewer than ten. This chain links TRBV10-3 with TRBJ2-4, with a possible D match to TRBD2 (6 bases). Trimming removed 0 bases from V and 7 bases from J, with 10 bases in between. Germline CDR1 reads ENHRY; CDR2 reads SYGVKD. CDR3 size: 14 residues. In DNA, the CDR3 is TGTGCCATCAGTGAGTCGATGGGACTCAACATTCAGTACTTC. Translating it yields CAISESMGLNIQYF.

This sequence joins TRBV29-1 and TRBJ1-1; possible D gene TRBD1, 6 bases. The germline V and J ends were trimmed by 6 bases and 0 bases, with 8 bases remaining between them. Germline V gene lookup returns CDR1 SQVTM and CDR2 ANQGSEA. The CDR3 has 12 residues. In nucleotides, the CDR3 is TGCAGCGTGAACAGGGTGAACACTGAAGCTTTCTTT. It translates to CSVNRVNTEAFF.

For this clonotype: This may arise from a read error, as a much more abundant clone is one base away. The V gene is TRBV2, the J gene TRBJ2-2; D possibly uses TRBD1 or TRBD2 (5 bases each). Germline lookup yields CDR1 SNHLY and CDR2 FYNNEI. The CDR3 length is 14 residues. CDR3 sequence reads: CASVGDANTGELVF. The CDR3 DNA reads TGTGCCAGCGTCGGGGACGCGAACACCGGGGAGCTGGTTTTT. Drawing the rest from reference TRBV2 and TRBJ2-2, the complete variable domain is EPEVTQTPSHQVTQMGQEVILRCVPISNHLYFYWYRQILGQKVEFLVSFYNNEISEKSEIFDDQFSVERPDGSNFTLKIRSTKLEDSAMYFCASVGDANTGELVFGEGSRLTVL.

The chain carries TRBV6-2 or TRBV6-3 and TRBJ2-2; D might be TRBD2 (5 bases). The CDR3 is made up of 16 amino acids. Trimming cost V 0 bases and J 6 bases, with 14 bases left between them. Germline loops: CDR1 MNHEY, CDR2 SVGEGT. The CDR3 here is CASSYSRGSRAGELFF. The CDR3 nucleotides are TGTGCCAGCAGTTACTCGAGAGGGAGTAGGGCCGGGGAGCTGTTTTTT.

This clonotype was picked up many times. V is TRBV5-1 and J is TRBJ2-7; D may be TRBD1 (6 bases). CDR1 is SGHRS, CDR2 YFSETQ, per germline. V was trimmed by 5 bases and J by 1 base, leaving 13 bases between them. The CDR3 totals 14 residues. The CDR3 is CASSGQPSSYEQYF. The DNA for the CDR3 is TGCGCCAGCAGTGGACAGCCCTCATCCTACGAGCAGTACTTC. Using reference TRBV5-1 and TRBJ2-7 for the parts outside the CDR3, the full variable domain is KAGVTQTPRYLIKTRGQQVTLSCSPISGHRSVSWYQQTPGQGLQFLFEYFSETQRNKGNFPGRFSGRQFSNSRSEMNVSTLELGDSALYLCASSGQPSSYEQYFGPGTRLTVT.

This clonotype was found a few times. The chain has TRBV15 and TRBJ2-4; maybe TRBD1 (6 bases). With 6 bases removed from V and 8 bases from J, the gap between germline ends came to 14 bases. The CDR3 loop spans 13 amino acids. Per germline, CDR1 LNHNV and CDR2 YYDKDF (reference sequence). CDR3 region: CATRRAGEDIQYF. In nucleotides, the CDR3 is TGTGCCACCAGGCGGGCAGGGGAAGACATTCAGTACTTC.

This clonotype was found a few times. This rearrangement joins TRBV7-3 to TRBJ2-2; D is possibly TRBD1 (6 bases). Germline CDR1 is SGHTA and CDR2 is FQGTGA. The length of the CDR3 is 14 residues. V was pared by 5 bases and J by 4 bases, with 11 bases between. The CDR3 protein is CASSLFRGTGELFF. In DNA, the CDR3 is TGTGCCAGCAGCCTCTTCAGGGGCACCGGGGAGCTGTTTTTT.

This clonotype was detected a few times. The chain uses TRBV6-1 and TRBJ1-1; TRBD1 matches 9 bases. In germline, CDR1 is MNHNS, CDR2 SASEGT. CDR3 length equals 15 residues. V lost 7 bases and J lost 4; bases outside the gene matches: 10. CDR3 sequence (DNA): TGTGCCAGCAAGCTCAAGGACAGGGGTGTCACTGAAGCTTTCTTT. Protein product: CASKLKDRGVTEAFF.

This chain joins TRBV6-4 and TRBJ2-2, with TRBD1 matching 9 bases. The CDR3 length is 14 residues. V shed 6 bases, J shed 2 bases, and the junction held 1 base outside the gene matches. Germline loops: CDR1 MRHNA, CDR2 SNTAGT. The CDR3 spells CASRTGGNTGELFF. The CDR3 DNA reads TGTGCCAGCAGAACAGGGGGCAACACCGGGGAGCTGTTTTTT.